The 27 T cell receptor beta chains below all came from one sample that was sequenced in a study of cytomegalovirus exposure and HLA in healthy donors. Use of 60 Vbeta and 13 Jbeta primers characterized the PCR. TCRdb's table, derived via immunoSEQ multiplex PCR, lists solely in-frame clones and lacks some. Here the sample spans about 70,000 clones, roughly 90% being singletons. The specimen sequenced was PBMCs. These receptors all come from a woman aged 25 to 45 in good health and CMV-seronegative.

This chain connects TRBV6-6 to TRBJ2-3; the D is unclear. In germline, CDR1 is MNHNY, CDR2 SVGAGI (reference sequence). CDR3 length equals 15 residues. Deletions cut 5 bases from V and 1 base from J, with 13 bases between. The CDR3 sequence: CASSQLPFGTDTQYF. DNA for the CDR3: TGTGCCAGCAGTCAACTCCCTTTCGGCACAGATACGCAGTATTTT.

This chain connects TRBV7-3 to TRBJ2-1; 12 nucleotides align to TRBD2. V shed 5 bases and J 9 bases; nucleotides not matched to a gene: 5. The CDR3 sequence is 14 residues long. CDR1 is SGHTA and CDR2 is FQGTGA in the germline V gene. Here the CDR3 reads CASSASGRAGEQFF. The CDR3 region has the DNA TGTGCCAGCAGCGCTAGCGGGAGGGCCGGTGAGCAGTTCTTC.

The CDR3 sequence: CTQNSGTGLTDTQYF. The CDR3 DNA reads as TGTACCCAGAACTCCGGGACAGGTCTTACAGATACGCAGTATTTT. V is TRBV6-5 and J is TRBJ2-3; 8 bases map to TRBD1. CDR1 is MNHEY, CDR2 SVGAGI, per germline. The CDR3 is made up of 15 amino acids.

The chain employs TRBV6-5 and TRBJ1-5, with D perhaps matching TRBD1 (5 bases). Trimming took off 6 bases at V and 2 bases at J, with 14 bases between the two ends. In germline, CDR1 is MNHEY, CDR2 SVGAGI. This CDR3 has 15 residues. CDR3 in amino acids: CASRSSGMGNQPQHF. The CDR3 nucleotides are TGTGCCAGCAGGTCCTCAGGGATGGGCAATCAGCCCCAGCATTTT.

The chain employs TRBV21-1 and TRBJ2-1; whether TRBD2, the table's D call, matches the DNA was not checked. TRBV21-1 is listed as a pseudogene. The CDR3 has 11 amino acids. The CDR3 DNA follows: TGTGCCAGCACTGAGCACAATGAGCAGTTCTTC. It translates to CASTEHNEQFF.

The chain uses TRBV19 and TRBJ2-1; 14 bases map to TRBD2. V lost 5 bases, J lost 2 bases, and 11 bases stayed unmatched. The length of the CDR3 is 19 residues. From germline, CDR1 is LNHDA and CDR2 SQIVND (reference sequence). The CDR3 DNA reads TGTGCCAGTAGTCCTGTCCCGGGACTAGCGGGAGAGGCCTACAATGAGCAGTTCTTC. It encodes CASSPVPGLAGEAYNEQFF.

The chain joins TRBV28 to TRBJ1-5; perhaps TRBD1 as D (5 bases). The CDR3 has 17 amino acids. Germline CDR1 MDHEN, CDR2 SYDVKM. V was trimmed by 1 base and J by 0 bases, leaving 13 bases between them. CDR3 sequence reads: CASSLSPPGYSNQPQHF. CDR3 coding DNA: TGTGCCAGCAGTTTATCCCCGCCAGGGTATAGCAATCAGCCCCAGCATTTT.

V usage is TRBV5-3 and J usage is TRBJ2-3, with 9 positions matching TRBD1. TRBV5-3 is sorted into the ORF group, with uncertain function. V gave up 3 bases and J gave up 4 bases; unmatched junction bases: 12. CDR3 length: 17 amino acids. For the CDR3, the DNA is TGTGCCAGAAGCTCCTGTTGTGCGACAGGGGGGTCAGATACGCAGTATTTT. Translating gives CARSSCCATGGSDTQYF.

The rearrangement links TRBV6-5 to TRBJ2-3; possibly TRBD2 for D (6 bases). The V gene's germline CDR1 is MNHEY and CDR2 SVGAGI. The CDR3 has 16 amino acids. Trimming took 0 bases from V and 4 from J, leaving 14 bases between them. In DNA, the CDR3 is TGTGCCAGCAGTTACTCGGGGGGAATAGGAGCAGATACGCAGTATTTT. It encodes CASSYSGGIGADTQYF.

This chain joins TRBV7-9 and TRBJ1-6; D gene unclear. The V gene's germline CDR1 is SEHNR and CDR2 FQNEAQ (reference sequence). Trimming stripped 2 bases from V and 7 bases from J, with 3 bases between. The CDR3 consists of 12 residues. In DNA, the CDR3 is TGTGCCAGCAGCTTACAGAATTCACCCCTCCACTTT. The encoded protein is CASSLQNSPLHF.

The DNA of the CDR3 is TGTGCCAGCAGTTTGACTGTCTTTAGCAATCAGCCCCAGCATTTT. Amino acid sequence: CASSLTVFSNQPQHF. This rearrangement joins TRBV6-1 to TRBJ1-5; D not resolved. The V end lost 5 bases, the J end lost 0 bases, and 11 bases lay between the germline ends. CDR1 and CDR2 (germline): MNHNS, SASEGT. CDR3 size: 15 residues.

In this sample, this clone turned up once. The gene calls are TRBV18 and TRBJ2-1; tentative D call: TRBD2 (5 bases). V gave up 3 bases and J gave up 4 bases, with 7 bases separating them. The germline gives CDR1 KGHSH, CDR2 LQKENI. CDR3 length: 13 residues. The CDR3 loop reads CASSPPGYNEQFF. CDR3 nucleotides: TGTGCCAGCTCACCTCCGGGGTACAATGAGCAGTTCTTC.

The chain has TRBV5-1 and TRBJ1-2; 7 nucleotides match TRBD1. The V gene's germline CDR1 is SGHRS and CDR2 YFSETQ. The CDR3 runs to 13 residues. Unmatched junction bases numbered 4, after V lost 5 bases and J lost 3 bases. The CDR3 region is CASSQDRYYGYTF. CDR3 sequence (DNA): TGCGCCAGCAGTCAGGACAGGTACTATGGCTACACCTTC.

This chain links TRBV6-5 with TRBJ2-7; 9 nucleotides match TRBD1. Germline loops: CDR1 MNHEY, CDR2 SVGAGI. The CDR3 totals 15 residues. V lost 7 bases and J lost 3; bases outside the gene matches: 10. The CDR3 region has the DNA TGTGCCAGCACCCTTACCGGGACAGGGAGCTACGAGCAGTACTTC. Protein: CASTLTGTGSYEQYF.

This chain connects TRBV7-8 to TRBJ2-7; D not certain. Trimming shortened V by 1 base and J by 0 bases, and 13 bases separated the two germline ends. Germline lookup yields CDR1 SGHVS and CDR2 FQNEAQ. This CDR3 has 16 residues. The CDR3 loop is CASSLVQDQSSYEQYF. As DNA, the CDR3 is TGTGCCAGCAGCTTAGTCCAGGATCAGAGCTCCTACGAGCAGTACTTC. Full variable domain (outside the CDR3, taken from reference TRBV7-8 and TRBJ2-7): GAGVSQSPRYKVAKRGQDVALRCDPISGHVSLFWYQQALGQGPEFLTYFQNEAQLDKSGLPSDRFFAERPEGSVSTLKIQRTQQEDSAVYLCASSLVQDQSSYEQYFGPGTRLTVT.

The chain has TRBV6-5 and TRBJ2-7, with D perhaps TRBD2 (6 bases). Germline V gives CDR1 MNHEY, CDR2 SVGAGI. V was cut by 6 bases and J by 3 bases, with 15 bases left in between. CDR3 length: 14 residues. CDR3 in DNA: TGTGCCAGCAGCTACCGGGCGGGATTCTACGAGCAGTACTTC. Its protein product is CASSYRAGFYEQYF.

The chain combines TRBV19 with TRBJ2-7, with a tentative D call TRBD1 (6 bases). V was cut by 3 bases and J by 3 bases, with 15 bases left in between. This CDR3 region has 15 residues. CDR1 and CDR2 from the germline V gene are LNHDA and SQIVND (reference sequence). CDR3 region: CASSIKVGQLYEQYF. The CDR3 DNA is TGTGCCAGTAGTATTAAGGTCGGACAGCTCTACGAGCAGTACTTC.

The chain is built from TRBV30 and TRBJ1-2; 9 bases are a match to TRBD1. Germline V CDR1 and CDR2: GTSNPN, SVGIG (reference sequence). CDR3 length equals 18 residues. The V segment lost 0 bases and the J segment 3 bases; nucleotides outside the gene matches: 14. The CDR3 loop is CAWSVLLGTGFWDYGYTF. The CDR3 nucleotides are TGTGCCTGGAGTGTGTTATTAGGGACAGGGTTTTGGGACTATGGCTACACCTTC.

V usage is TRBV19 and J usage is TRBJ2-7; TRBD2 aligns across 13 bases. Germline V gene data show CDR1 as LNHDA and CDR2 as SQIVND (reference sequence). The CDR3 has 16 amino acids. The V and J ends lost 6 bases and 11 bases, in that order; junction bases with no gene match: 16. CDR3 residues: CASSRTSGSPWGIKYF. Written as DNA, the CDR3 is TGTGCCAGTAGCCGGACTAGCGGGAGCCCTTGGGGGATAAAGTACTTC.

The rearrangement uses TRBV4-2 and TRBJ2-7, with a tentative D call TRBD2 (5 bases). CDR1 and CDR2 (germline): LGHNA, YNFKEQ. The CDR3 is made up of 13 amino acids. V was trimmed by 3 bases and J by 7 bases, leaving 13 bases between them. CDR3 sequence reads: CASSQVKDSEQYF. The CDR3 DNA reads as TGTGCCAGCAGCCAGGTTAAGGACTCGGAGCAGTACTTC.

This clone has a handful of counts. The chain employs TRBV6-1 and TRBJ2-7; 11 positions match TRBD1. CDR1 is MNHNS and CDR2 is SASEGT in the germline V gene. The CDR3 has 13 residues. V shed 6 bases, J shed 3 bases, and the junction held 1 base outside the gene matches. CDR3 DNA sequence: TGTGCCAGCAGGGGGACAGGGGGCTACGAGCAGTACTTC. Its translation: CASRGTGGYEQYF.

CDR3 in amino acids: CASSTPTSGSSYEQYF. The CDR3 bases are TGTGCCAGTAGTACTCCTACTAGCGGGAGCTCCTACGAGCAGTACTTC. The chain recombines TRBV19 with TRBJ2-7; TRBD2 matches at 11 bases. Germline CDR1 reads LNHDA; CDR2 reads SQIVND (reference sequence). Losses at the gene ends were 4 bases for V and 0 bases for J; bases not matched to a gene: 5. The CDR3 length is 16 residues.

V gene TRBV28 combines with J gene TRBJ1-1, with 7 positions matching TRBD1. The J segment lost 2 bases and the V segment lost 6 bases, leaving 12 bases of the junction unmatched. CDR1 and CDR2 (germline): MDHEN, SYDVKM. The CDR3 runs to 16 residues. The DNA for the CDR3 is TGTGCCAGCAGACCAACAGGGGACCACCCCAACACTGAAGCTTTCTTT. Translation: CASRPTGDHPNTEAFF. Full variable domain (remainder filled in from reference TRBV28 and TRBJ1-1): DVKVTQSSRYLVKRTGEKVFLECVQDMDHENMFWYRQDPGLGLRLIYFSYDVKMKEKGDIPEGYSVSREKKERFSLILESASTNQTSMYLCASRPTGDHPNTEAFFGQGTRLTVV.

This clone was picked up one time. The rearrangement joins TRBV27 to TRBJ1-5, with TRBD1 matching 7 bases. The CDR3 spans 15 residues. Germline V lookup: CDR1 MNHEY, CDR2 SMNVEV (reference sequence). The V gene end was trimmed by 4 bases and the J gene end by 3 bases; junction bases not matched to a gene: 6. The CDR3 DNA reads as TGTGCCAGCAGTTGGGACAGTGGGGTCAATCAGCCCCAGCATTTT. It specifies CASSWDSGVNQPQHF.

This clone was picked up one time. The CDR3 spells CATRTSPYNEQFF. The CDR3 region has the DNA TGTGCCACCAGGACTAGCCCTTACAATGAGCAGTTCTTC. The chain links TRBV7-6 to TRBJ2-1; 8 bases fit TRBD2. Looked up from germline, CDR1 is SGHVS and CDR2 is FNYEAQ. The junction had 6 bases not matched to a gene; V was cut back by 10 bases and J by 4 bases. There are 13 residues in the CDR3.

The rearrangement links TRBV12-5 to TRBJ2-1, with TRBD2 identical over 9 bases. The V gene end was trimmed by 3 bases and the J gene end by 9 bases; junction bases not matched to a gene: 18. CDR1 LGHNT and CDR2 FRNRAP come from the germline V gene. This CDR3 has 18 residues. CDR3 loop: CASGFGNAGGSEVGEQFF. The CDR3 nucleotides are TGTGCTAGTGGTTTTGGTAATGCGGGAGGGTCTGAGGTGGGTGAGCAGTTCTTC.

The J gene is TRBJ1-2, the V gene TRBV28, with D possibly TRBD1 on 6 matching bases. Trimming cost V 7 bases and J 2 bases, with 20 bases left between them. CDR1 is MDHEN, CDR2 SYDVKM, per germline. This CDR3 region has 16 residues. The DNA of the CDR3 is TGTGCCAGCACCCGGGCGACAGGAGAGATAAACTATGGCTACACCTTC. Its protein is CASTRATGEINYGYTF.